This T cell receptor (beta chain) is drawn from a study of a mutant IDH1 vaccine in newly diagnosed glioma. About the study: Patients began vaccination 4-6 weeks after radiotherapy alone, or with temozolomide cycles. Patients were pretreated with radiotherapy, temozolomide, or both, mostly both. Of the patients given treatment, approximately 60% were male and 37.5% were female, and a mean age of roughly 40 years was recorded. Study outcomes and limitations: Immune responses arising from the vaccine appeared in approximately 92% of patients.

Time point specified: week 47, end of study. Topical imiquimod was applied with each vaccine dose, which held 300 ug of mutant IDH1 20-mer peptide. To note about this clone: Its antigen is as yet unknown.

Method: immunoSEQ multiplex PCR; TCRdb's copy keeps in-frame clones and lacks some. The sample has nearly 25,000 clones, about 81% seen once. The CDR3 runs to 15 residues. V lost 5 bases and J lost 0, with 13 bases in between. Germline CDR1 is SGHDN and CDR2 is FVKESK. The receptor was isolated from a man in his forties or fifties with glioma. Some clones in this sample may be carry-over from other donors' samples. The V gene is TRBV14, the J gene TRBJ1-1; TRBD1 might be the D (5 bases). This specimen was PBMCs, taken from a glioma patient whose treatment included an IDH1 peptide vaccine. CDR3 DNA: TGTGCCAGCAGCAAACAACAGGCGATGAACACTGAAGCTTTCTTT. Its protein is CASSKQQAMNTEAFF.